The next 2 T cell receptor beta chains were all read from a single sample in a study of cytomegalovirus exposure and HLA in healthy donors. The study ran its PCR with 60 Vbeta and 13 Jbeta primers. Assay used: immunoSEQ multiplex PCR; TCRdb lists only in-frame clones, some missing. The top ten hold 1.5% of the sample, which has more than 100,000 clones, more than 60% seen once. The sequenced sample was PBMCs. The receptors stem from a man in his late teens or twenties in good health and CMV-seronegative.

For the CDR3, the DNA is TGTGCCTGGGGACAGGGGTCAGGAGGAAACACCATATATTTT. Amino acids: CAWGQGSGGNTIYF. V usage is TRBV30 and J usage is TRBJ1-3, with 9 bases aligning to TRBD1. Germline loops: CDR1 GTSNPN, CDR2 SVGIG (reference sequence). CDR3 length: 14 amino acids. With 5 bases clipped from V and 4 bases from J, the junction kept 6 bases outside the gene matches.

V is TRBV9 and J is TRBJ1-3; D is unclear. Trimming took off 0 bases at V and 0 bases at J, with 10 bases between the two ends. Germline values: CDR1 SGDLS, CDR2 YYNGEE. The CDR3 contains 16 residues. The CDR3: CASSVAPPSSGNTIYF. The CDR3 DNA follows: TGTGCCAGCAGCGTAGCGCCCCCGAGCTCTGGAAACACCATATATTTT.